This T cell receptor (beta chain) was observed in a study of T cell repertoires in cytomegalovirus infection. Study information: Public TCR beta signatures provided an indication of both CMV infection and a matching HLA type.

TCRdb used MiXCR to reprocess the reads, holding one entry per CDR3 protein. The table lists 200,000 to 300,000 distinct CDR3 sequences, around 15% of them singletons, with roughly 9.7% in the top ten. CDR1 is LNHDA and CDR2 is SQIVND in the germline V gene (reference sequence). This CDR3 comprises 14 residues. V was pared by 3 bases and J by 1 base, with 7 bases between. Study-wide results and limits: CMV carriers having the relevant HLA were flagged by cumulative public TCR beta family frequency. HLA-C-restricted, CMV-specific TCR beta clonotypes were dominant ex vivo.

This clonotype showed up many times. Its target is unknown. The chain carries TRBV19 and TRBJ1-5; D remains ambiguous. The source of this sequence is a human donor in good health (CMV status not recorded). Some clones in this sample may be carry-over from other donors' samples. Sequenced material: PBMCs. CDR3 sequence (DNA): TGTGCCAGTAGTATCAGACGCAGCAATCAGCCCCAGCATTTT. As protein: CASSIRRSNQPQHF.